These T cell receptor beta chains were read from a single sample in a study of T-cell reconstitution after alpha-beta-depleted transplantation in children. TCRdb reprocessed the PCR reads via MiXCR and lists one record per CDR3 protein. Here the sample spans about 610,000 distinct CDR3 sequences, more than 9% being singletons. The specimen comprised PBMCs from the stem cell graft donor, sampled from the stem cell graft. The receptors stem from a human donor who donated a stem cell graft to a child with acute myeloid leukemia. The CDR3 runs from the conserved cysteine through the conserved F or W. The order of the fields is J gene, clone size, D gene, V gene, CDR3 DNA, CDR3 protein. A D gene is named only where the DNA matches it firmly. The listing skips clone size in some rows; elsewhere it reads once, few, many or a size class.

>TRBJ1-5|NA|NA|TRBV7-8
TGTGCCAGCAGACCTAGGCTGGGAATCTCCCTGCATTTT
CASRPRLGISLHF
>TRBJ1-3|few|NA|TRBV7-2
TGTGCCAGCAGCTTAGGGATAGTCGGGGGAGGAAACACCATATATTTT
CASSLGIVGGGNTIYF
>TRBJ2-3|NA|TRBD1|TRBV20-1
TGCAGTGCTAGAGGACCTTCGGGACAGTCTTTCACAGATACGCAGTATTTT
CSARGPSGQSFTDTQYF
>TRBJ2-3|many|NA|TRBV12-3/TRBV12-4
TGTGCCAGCAGTTTGGGGAGCGGCACAGATACGCAGTATTTT
CASSLGSGTDTQYF
>TRBJ2-7|many|NA|TRBV6-5
TGTGCCAGCAGTTACTCACGGACGGCCCACGAGCAGTACTTC
CASSYSRTAHEQYF
>TRBJ1-1|many|TRBD1|TRBV20-1
TGCAGTGCTCACCGACAGGGCTGGGAAGCTTTCTTT
CSAHRQGWEAFF
>TRBJ2-7|NA|TRBD2|TRBV20-1
TGCAGTGCTAGAGCGATTACGAGCGGGAGAGTTGACGAGCAGTACTTC
CSARAITSGRVDEQYF
>TRBJ2-1|many|NA|TRBV15
TGTGCCACCAGCAGTTTCGACCCGAGCTCCTACAATGAGCAGTTCTTC
CATSSFDPSSYNEQFF
>TRBJ1-4|NA|NA|TRBV7-2
TGTGCCAGCAGCTTAGCGGGGGGGGCCGCGGCTGAAAAACTGTTTTTT
CASSLAGGAAAEKLFF
>TRBJ2-5|many|TRBD2|TRBV7-3
TGTGCCAGCAGTGTTACTAGCGGGAGTTGGAAGACCCAGTACTTC
CASSVTSGSWKTQYF
>TRBJ1-1|few|NA|TRBV6-2/TRBV6-3
TGTGCCAGCAGTTACTCTTCGGGGGATTTCGGGGGGCGGACTGAAGCTTTCTTT
CASSYSSGDFGGRTEAFF
>TRBJ2-1|many|TRBD2|TRBV5-1
TGCGCCAGCAGCTGGGGACTAGCGGAACCTTACAATGAGCAGTTCTTC
CASSWGLAEPYNEQFF
>TRBJ2-5|many|NA|TRBV30
TGTGCCTGGAGTGTAAAAGAGACCCAGTACTTC
CAWSVKETQYF
>TRBJ2-1|NA|NA|TRBV9
TGTGCCAGCAGCGCCCGGAGAGTGGGGAATGAGCAGTTCTTC
CASSARRVGNEQFF
>TRBJ2-1|NA|NA|TRBV7-2
TGTGCCAGCAGCTTAGCGGCAATAGATGAGCAGTTCTTC
CASSLAAIDEQFF
>TRBJ2-7|few|NA|TRBV6-1
TGTGCCAGCACCGTCCCGACAGGCTACGAGCAGTACTTC
CASTVPTGYEQYF
>TRBJ2-7|many|TRBD2|TRBV27
TGTGCCAGCAGTAGGAGCGGGAGTGTCTACGAGCAGTACTTC
CASSRSGSVYEQYF
>TRBJ1-6|many|TRBD1|TRBV20-1
TGCAGTGCTCACGACAGGGGGTCCTATAATTCACCCCTCCACTTT
CSAHDRGSYNSPLHF
>TRBJ2-4|many|NA|TRBV3-1
TGTGCCAGCAGCCAAGCAGCTGAAAACATTCAGTACTTC
CASSQAAENIQYF
>TRBJ2-7|many|TRBD2|TRBV12-3/TRBV12-4
TGTGCCAGCAGTGGGACTAGCTACGAGCAGTACTTC
CASSGTSYEQYF
>TRBJ2-2|many|NA|TRBV6-5
TGTGCCAGCAGTTACGGGGGTCCCCGGGATGCCGGGGAGCTGTTTTTT
CASSYGGPRDAGELFF